The present TCR beta chain was sequenced within a study of blood T cell repertoires in COVID-19. Turning to the study itself: T cells, B-cell-depleted T cells, or PBMCs provided the cDNA or gDNA that served as material.

V dropped 11 bases and J dropped 0; count of bases not matched to a gene: 13. CDR1 is LGHDT, CDR2 YNNKEL, per germline (reference sequence). This CDR3 is built from 16 residues. In the original analysis: Reference gene primer amplification yielded estimated nucleated cell counts. The method was immunoSEQ multiplex PCR; TCRdb's version includes in-frame clones alone and lacks a portion of them. That table gives V, J and clone size, and the DNA gave D and trimming. The data hold under 150,000 clones, with more than 80% observed a single time. The chain recombines TRBV3-1 (or the pseudogene TRBV3-2) with TRBJ2-3; 8 bases map to TRBD2. The sequence derives from a woman aged 55-69 years with active COVID-19. The sample taken for sequencing was peripheral blood. DNA for the CDR3: TGTGCCGTCTTAGCGGGGACACCGCCGAGCACAGATACGCAGTATTTT. Translation: CAVLAGTPPSTDTQYF.